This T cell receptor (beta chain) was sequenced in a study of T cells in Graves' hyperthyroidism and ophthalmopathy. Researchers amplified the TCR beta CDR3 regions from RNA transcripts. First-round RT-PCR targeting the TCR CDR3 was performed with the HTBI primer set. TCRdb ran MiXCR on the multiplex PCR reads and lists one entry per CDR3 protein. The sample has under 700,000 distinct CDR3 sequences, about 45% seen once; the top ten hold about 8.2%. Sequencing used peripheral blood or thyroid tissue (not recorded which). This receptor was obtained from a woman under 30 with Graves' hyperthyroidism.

The CDR3 is CASRSTTGWSPLHF. Written as DNA, the CDR3 is TGTGCCAGCAGATCAACCACAGGGTGGTCACCCCTCCACTTT. J is TRBJ1-6 and V is TRBV12-3 or TRBV12-4; possible D gene TRBD1, 6 bases. V was trimmed by 6 bases and J by 10 bases, leaving 16 bases between them. The CDR3 is 14 amino acids.